These T cell receptor beta chains were read from a single sample in a study of T cell responses to AZD1222 COVID-19 vaccine. Method: immunoSEQ multiplex PCR; TCRdb's copy keeps in-frame clones and lacks some. The data hold roughly 120,000 clones, with about 88% observed a single time. Sequences were derived from peripheral blood, sampled on day 0 of MenACWY control vaccination. The receptor set was obtained from an adult in good health. Each CDR3 is given with its conserved first and last residue. D genes are given only for firm matches. Expanded clones get a size class; other rows say once, few or many, or leave the size out.

J gene	V gene	D gene	clone size	CDR3 DNA	CDR3 protein
TRBJ2-7	TRBV11-2	-	-	TGTGCCAGCAGCTTAGAACGCGACCCCTACTACGAGCAGTACTTC	CASSLERDPYYEQYF
TRBJ2-1	TRBV7-2	-	-	TGTGCCAGCAGCTTAGACAGCAATTACAATGAGCAGTTCTTC	CASSLDSNYNEQFF
TRBJ1-5	TRBV19	-	-	TGTGCCAGTAGTCCGGGACCTAACTCTCAGCCCCAGCATTTT	CASSPGPNSQPQHF
TRBJ2-7	TRBV5-4	-	-	TGTGCCAGCAGCTCCCCTGGGGGCGGGAGTAACAACGAGCAGTACTTC	CASSSPGGGSNNEQYF
TRBJ1-2	TRBV6-5	TRBD1	-	TGTGCCAGCAGTTACTCCGGGACAGTACTTGGCTACACCTTC	CASSYSGTVLGYTF
TRBJ1-2	TRBV7-3	TRBD1	-	TGTGCCAGCAGCTCCTATACAACCGCGATCTCAGGGGGCGCTCCCCCTGGCTACACCTTC	CASSSYTTAISGGAPPGYTF
TRBJ1-4	TRBV4-1	-	-	TGCGCCAGCAGCCGTCAGAGGGAGGTCACTAATGAAAAACTGTTTTTT	CASSRQREVTNEKLFF
TRBJ2-7	TRBV18	-	-	TGTGCCAGCTCACCACGGTTTAGTACTTTCGACGAGCAGTACTTC	CASSPRFSTFDEQYF
TRBJ1-4	TRBV5-1	-	-	TGCGCCAGCAGCTTGGATGCAACCCGACACTTAAAACTGTTTTTT	CASSLDATRHLKLFF
TRBJ2-7	TRBV29-1	-	-	TGCAGCGTTGAATGGCGGGCAGGCTCGGAACCCGGGGCCTACGAGCAGTACTTC	CSVEWRAGSEPGAYEQYF
TRBJ2-7	TRBV3-1/TRBV3-2	-	-	TGTGCCAGCAGTCCCCCTGGGAACTACGAGCAGTACTTC	CASSPPGNYEQYF
TRBJ2-7	TRBV6-1	-	-	TGTGCCAGCAGTGAGGAGCTACCCTACGAGCAGTACTTC	CASSEELPYEQYF
TRBJ2-1	TRBV5-6	TRBD1	-	TGTGCCAGCAGCTTGAGGGGGACAGGGGCCAACAATGAGCAGTTCTTC	CASSLRGTGANNEQFF
TRBJ2-1	TRBV4-1	-	-	TGCGCCAGCAGCCAAGAGTCTCCTGATGAGCAGTTCTTC	CASSQESPDEQFF
TRBJ2-7	TRBV20-1	-	-	TGCAGTGCTAGTCTGGTGTGGGAGCAGTACTTC	CSASLVWEQYF
TRBJ1-4	TRBV27	-	-	TGTGCCAGCAGCTCGGGACTTCCAAATGAAAAACTGTTTTTT	CASSSGLPNEKLFF
TRBJ1-2	TRBV10-3	-	-	TGTGCCATCAGTGCGGACTCCTATGGCTACACCTTC	CAISADSYGYTF
TRBJ1-2	TRBV29-1	-	-	TGCAGCGTTAAACCAACAGGGAGAGGCGGCTACACCTTC	CSVKPTGRGGYTF
TRBJ2-7	TRBV5-1	TRBD2	once	TGCGCCAGCAGCTCCCGGGACACCGGGACTAGCGGGAACCCTTACGAGCAGTACTTC	CASSSRDTGTSGNPYEQYF
TRBJ2-7	TRBV2	TRBD2	-	TGTGCCAGCAGGGTGACTAGCGGGAGGCCCTACGAGCAGTACTTC	CASRVTSGRPYEQYF
TRBJ2-5	TRBV4-1	-	-	TGCGCCAGCAGCTCCGAAGGGGGAGGTTGGGAGACCCAGTACTTC	CASSSEGGGWETQYF
TRBJ1-5	TRBV19	-	-	TGTGCCAGTAGTCCTTCCCTTGGGGTTCGCGGCAATCAGCCCCAGCATTTT	CASSPSLGVRGNQPQHF
TRBJ2-7	TRBV11-2	TRBD1	-	TGTGCCAGCAGCTTAGACCCAAGGACAGGGAGCAATTACGAGCAGTACTTC	CASSLDPRTGSNYEQYF
TRBJ2-4	TRBV19	-	-	TGTGCCAGTAGTATAATGGGGGACGCTCAGTACTTC	CASSIMGDAQYF
TRBJ2-7	TRBV3-1/TRBV3-2	-	-	TGTGCCAGCAGCCCTGGACGCTATTCTTTGGAGCAGTACTTC	CASSPGRYSLEQYF
TRBJ2-1	TRBV30	TRBD1	-	TGTGCCTACGATCGGGGGGACAGGGGGCTAGGTGAGCAGTTCTTC	CAYDRGDRGLGEQFF
TRBJ1-1	TRBV10-3	-	-	TGTGCCATCAGCAGGGGTAGAACTGAAGCTTTCTTT	CAISRGRTEAFF
TRBJ2-7	TRBV7-8	TRBD1	once	TGTGCCAGCAGCGTCGACAGGGGGCCAAACTACGAGCAGTACTTC	CASSVDRGPNYEQYF
TRBJ2-7	TRBV30	TRBD1	-	TGTGCCTGGAGTGTACAGGGGCACGAGCAGTACTTC	CAWSVQGHEQYF
TRBJ2-7	TRBV29-1	TRBD2	-	TGCAGCGTTGTGGCTAGCGGGCGCTCCTACGAGCAGTACTTC	CSVVASGRSYEQYF
TRBJ1-3	TRBV5-1	-	-	TGCGCCAGCAGCTTGAACGCCGCCGGGGACACCATATATTTT	CASSLNAAGDTIYF
TRBJ1-6	TRBV5-1	TRBD1	-	TGCGCCAGCAGCCTCCAGACAGGGGATAATTCACCCCTCCACTTT	CASSLQTGDNSPLHF
TRBJ1-1	TRBV28	-	once	TGTGCCAGCAAGGTCCAGGGGACGAACACTGAAGCTTTCTTT	CASKVQGTNTEAFF
TRBJ2-7	TRBV5-1	TRBD2	-	TGCGCCAGCAGCGCCGGACTAGCGGGAGGAAGATACGAGCAGTACTTC	CASSAGLAGGRYEQYF
TRBJ1-5	TRBV19	-	-	TGTGCCAGTAGTGTGGGTCATTATCAGCCCCAGCATTTT	CASSVGHYQPQHF
TRBJ2-3	TRBV7-9	TRBD1	-	TGTGCCAGCAGCTTAGGGTGGACAGGGACGGCAGATACGCAGTATTTT	CASSLGWTGTADTQYF
TRBJ2-7	TRBV5-1	-	few	TGCGCCAGCAGCTTTGAGGGGGCCTACGAGCAGTACTTC	CASSFEGAYEQYF
TRBJ1-1	TRBV7-9	-	-	TGTGCCAGCAGCCCCCTGGCGGCGAACACTGAAGCTTTCTTT	CASSPLAANTEAFF
TRBJ1-1	TRBV11-3	-	-	TGTGCCAGCAGCCTCGGCGTGACCACTGAAGCTTTCTTT	CASSLGVTTEAFF
TRBJ2-7	TRBV15	TRBD2	-	TGTGCCACCAGCAGGCCTATGACTAGCGGATCCTACGAGCAGTACTTC	CATSRPMTSGSYEQYF
TRBJ2-1	TRBV5-1	-	-	TGCGCCAGCAGCTTGTCCAGAAGATACAATGAGCAGTTCTTC	CASSLSRRYNEQFF
TRBJ2-3	TRBV25-1	-	-	TGTGCCAGCAGTGGGCAGCCAGATCGCACAGATACGCAGTATTTT	CASSGQPDRTDTQYF
TRBJ2-5	TRBV9	-	-	TGTGCCAGCAGCGTAGCCAGGGGTATAGAGACCCAGTACTTC	CASSVARGIETQYF
TRBJ2-5	TRBV5-1	-	-	TGCGCCAGCAGCTATCCTGGGGGAGATGAGACCCAGTACTTC	CASSYPGGDETQYF
TRBJ2-7	TRBV30	-	-	TGTGCCTGGAGTGTACTCGTTGGAGGATACGAGCAGTACTTC	CAWSVLVGGYEQYF
TRBJ1-6	TRBV2	TRBD1	-	TGTGCCAGCAGTGAGTTCGAGGGGGCGCGAAATTCACCCCTCCACTTT	CASSEFEGARNSPLHF
TRBJ1-1	TRBV12-3/TRBV12-4	TRBD1	-	TGTGCCAGCAGTGGGGGACAGAAGGCTTTCTTT	CASSGGQKAFF
TRBJ2-7	TRBV5-4	TRBD1	-	TGTGCCAGCAGCGTAGGACAGGGTGCTTACGAGCAGTACTTC	CASSVGQGAYEQYF
TRBJ1-5	TRBV25-1	TRBD1	-	TGTGCCAGCAGTGGGCCGGGACAGGGCTGGCAGCCCCAGCATTTT	CASSGPGQGWQPQHF
TRBJ2-3	TRBV10-3	TRBD2	once	TGTGCCATCAGTCGGTCGGCGGGAGGAGTAAATACGCAGTATTTT	CAISRSAGGVNTQYF
TRBJ2-1	TRBV13	TRBD2	-	TGTGCCAGCAGCCCCAGCGGGAGGGCCTTCTACAATGAGCAGTTCTTC	CASSPSGRAFYNEQFF
TRBJ1-2	TRBV18	TRBD1	-	TGTGCCAGCTCACCGGGACAGGGGATGACCTATGGCTACACCTTC	CASSPGQGMTYGYTF
TRBJ1-5	TRBV28	-	-	TGTGCCAGCAGTTCCCGGAATCAGCCCCAGCATTTT	CASSSRNQPQHF